This T cell receptor beta chain was sequenced in a study of cytomegalovirus exposure and HLA in healthy donors. Turning to the study itself: Counted in an early data release were roughly 81 million unique TCRs from HLA-typed donors. Study outcomes and limitations: Highest at DRB1 and lowest at HLA-C, TCR association rates differed among HLA loci in a later analysis. Sequence variants that were highly shared formed a cluster that was likely a sequencing artifact. Another analysis was done later, and it associated more than 15,000 TCR beta sequences with HLA alleles at 0.05 false discovery rate.

J was trimmed by 6 bases and V by 8 bases; bases with no gene match: 11. The CDR3 has 15 amino acids. Germline values: CDR1 MRHNA, CDR2 SNTAGT. As concerns this clone: Its cognate antigen is unknown.

The PCR was carried out with 60 Vbeta primers and 13 Jbeta primers. Some clones are missing from TCRdb's copy, which holds only in-frame ones; the method was immunoSEQ multiplex PCR. The sample yields 130,000 or so clones, around 80% seen once. The chain joins TRBV6-4 to TRBJ2-2; 8 nucleotides match TRBD2. The source is a young man in good health and CMV-seronegative. Sequencing used PBMCs. The CDR3 bases are TGTGCCAGCTCCCTACGAGCGGGAGCGGCCGGGGAGCTGTTTTTT. Protein: CASSLRAGAAGELFF.